This is a list of T cell receptor beta chains from one sample in a study of immune heterogeneity within non-small cell lung tumors. A single record per CDR3 protein comes from TCRdb applying MiXCR to the multiplex PCR reads. The data show about 1,900 distinct CDR3 sequences, roughly a fifth seen once. Sequencing input: lung tumor tissue. These receptors came from a woman in her 50s with non-small cell lung cancer. CDR3s include the opening cysteine and the closing phenylalanine or tryptophan. The D gene is left open where the match is weak. Clone size is not always given. Where it is, it says once, few, many or a class for expanded clones.

>TRBV27|TRBJ2-5|TRBD2|.
CASSLWGGETHYF
TGTGCCAGCAGTTTATGGGGGGGAGAGACCCATTACTTC
>TRBV18|TRBJ2-1|.|medium-sized
CASSKQGNNEQFF
TGTGCCAGCTCCAAACAGGGAAACAATGAGCAGTTCTTC
>TRBV5-1|TRBJ2-7|.|medium-sized
CASSLGGSSYEQYF
TGCGCCAGCAGCTTGGGTGGGAGCTCCTACGAGCAGTACTTC
>TRBV4-3|TRBJ2-1|TRBD2|.
CASSRGLAGGPDYNEQFF
TGCGCCAGCAGCCGTGGACTAGCGGGAGGACCCGACTACAATGAGCAGTTCTTC
>TRBV20-1|TRBJ1-5|.|medium-sized
CSAGAGGTHSNQPQHF
TGCAGTGCAGGGGCGGGAGGGACACATAGCAATCAGCCCCAGCATTTT
>TRBV28|TRBJ1-3|TRBD1|large
CASSLRQGGYTIYF
TGTGCCAGCAGTCTCAGACAGGGGGGGTACACCATATATTTT
>TRBV3-2|TRBJ1-5|.|.
CASSQVKDRPLSNQPQHF
TGTGCCAGCAGCCAAGTTAAGGACAGACCCCTGAGCAATCAGCCCCAGCATTTT
>TRBV2|TRBJ2-1|.|.
CASSDTVHEQFF
TGTGCCAGCAGTGATACGGTTCACGAGCAGTTCTTC
>TRBV29-1|TRBJ2-1|.|.
CSFPPGLYHYNEQFF
TGCAGCTTTCCCCCCGGGCTCTATCATTACAATGAGCAGTTCTTC
>TRBV13|TRBJ2-7|TRBD2|.
CASSLALAGVYEQYF
TGTGCCAGCAGCTTAGCTCTAGCGGGAGTTTACGAGCAGTACTTC
>TRBV7-2|TRBJ2-1|.|medium-sized
CASSLQAGANEQFF
TGTGCCAGCAGCTTACAGGCAGGGGCCAATGAGCAGTTCTTC
>TRBV7-2|TRBJ1-5|.|medium-sized
CASSLEAISNQPQHF
TGTGCCAGCAGCTTAGAAGCGATTAGCAATCAGCCCCAGCATTTT
>TRBV5-6|TRBJ2-1|.|few
CASSFEEDYNDEQFF
TGTGCCAGCAGCTTTGAGGAGGACTATAACGATGAGCAGTTCTTC
>TRBV28|TRBJ2-7|.|large
CASTKDRPYEQYF
TGTGCCAGCACTAAAGATAGGCCCTACGAGCAGTACTTC
>TRBV18|TRBJ2-1|.|once
CASSLPGVMNEQFF
TGTGCCAGCTCCCTCCCAGGGGTGATGAATGAGCAGTTCTTC
>TRBV12-3/TRBV12-4|TRBJ1-4|.|large
CASRGGALRFEKLFF
TGTGCCAGCCGGGGGGGGGCCTTACGGTTTGAAAAACTGTTTTTT
>TRBV7-9|TRBJ2-2|.|medium-sized
CASSFLDGLGTGELFF
TGTGCCAGCAGCTTCCTGGACGGTCTAGGCACCGGGGAGCTGTTTTTT
>TRBV7-8|TRBJ1-1|.|medium-sized
CASSLIKGGTEAFF
TGTGCCAGCAGCTTAATCAAAGGGGGCACTGAAGCTTTCTTT
>TRBV6-5|TRBJ2-4|.|.
CASSYSFASKNIQYF
TGTGCCAGCAGTTACTCCTTCGCTTCCAAAAACATTCAGTACTTC
>TRBV29-1|TRBJ2-1|.|few
CSVVPREVQFF
TGCAGCGTTGTCCCCAGGGAGGTTCAGTTCTTC
>TRBV14|TRBJ2-7|TRBD1|few
CASSWTGVREQYF
TGTGCCAGCAGCTGGACAGGGGTCCGGGAGCAGTACTTC
>TRBV18|TRBJ2-7|.|medium-sized
CASSLDQGSYEQYF
TGTGCCAGCTCATTAGACCAGGGTTCCTACGAGCAGTACTTC
>TRBV11-2|TRBJ2-1|.|.
CASSLRIVPEGEQFF
TGTGCCAGCAGCTTAAGGATCGTGCCCGAAGGCGAGCAGTTCTTC
>TRBV12-3/TRBV12-4|TRBJ2-7|TRBD1|large
CASIGTGRTEQYF
TGTGCCAGCATCGGGACAGGGAGGACCGAGCAGTACTTC
>TRBV27|TRBJ2-1|.|large
CASSLRWTQFYNEQFF
TGTGCCAGCAGTTTACGTTGGACACAGTTCTACAATGAGCAGTTCTTC
>TRBV28|TRBJ2-2|.|medium-sized
CASRTGFVTGELFF
TGTGCCAGCAGAACGGGGTTTGTCACCGGGGAGCTGTTTTTT
>TRBV7-2|TRBJ2-6|TRBD2|few
CASSTSPSGGAFGANVLTF
TGTGCCAGCAGCACGAGCCCTAGCGGGGGGGCCTTTGGGGCCAACGTCCTGACTTTC
>TRBV4-2|TRBJ2-7|.|few
CASSQDVGGASYEQYF
TGTGCCAGCAGCCAAGATGTTGGGGGGGCATCCTACGAGCAGTACTTC
>TRBV18|TRBJ1-3|.|medium-sized
CASSLVRDPSGNTIYF
TGTGCCAGCTCCCTTGTAAGGGACCCCTCTGGAAACACCATATATTTT
>TRBV28|TRBJ1-2|.|large
CASSSPGTPLNYGYTF
TGTGCCAGCAGTTCACCAGGGACACCTCTTAACTATGGCTACACCTTC
>TRBV28|TRBJ2-2|TRBD2|medium-sized
CASRDSGGAGGELFF
TGTGCCAGCAGAGATAGCGGGGGGGCTGGCGGGGAGCTGTTTTTT
>TRBV6-2/TRBV6-3|TRBJ1-1|.|medium-sized
CASLLSGVGKAFF
TGTGCCAGCTTATTGTCGGGCGTCGGGAAAGCTTTCTTT
>TRBV7-3|TRBJ2-1|.|medium-sized
CASSPTRLGEQFF
TGTGCCAGCAGCCCAACTCGGCTTGGTGAGCAGTTCTTC
>TRBV5-1|TRBJ2-2|TRBD1|medium-sized
CASSLAGTGNTGELFF
TGCGCCAGCAGCTTGGCCGGGACAGGGAACACCGGGGAGCTGTTTTTT
>TRBV3-1|TRBJ2-7|TRBD2|medium-sized
CASSLRTSGVSYEQYF
TGTGCCAGCAGCCTCCGGACTAGCGGGGTCTCCTACGAGCAGTACTTC
>TRBV2|TRBJ1-4|.|medium-sized
CASSEGRQPATNEKLFF
TGTGCCAGCAGTGAAGGAAGACAGCCCGCAACTAATGAAAAACTGTTTTTT
>TRBV7-2|TRBJ1-6|.|few
CASSLDPRVGSPLHF
TGTGCCAGCAGCTTAGACCCACGGGTGGGTTCACCCCTCCACTTT
>TRBV12-3/TRBV12-4|TRBJ1-1|.|large
CASSLMGDITEAFF
TGTGCCAGCAGTTTAATGGGGGATATCACTGAAGCTTTCTTT